This entry is about one T cell receptor (beta chain). This entry comes from a study of blood T cell repertoires in COVID-19. At the level of the study: Nucleic acid was either cDNA or gDNA, and it came from T cells, B-cell-depleted T cells, or PBMCs.

Authors' data handling: Using reference gene primer amplification, nucleated cell counts were estimated. The data were produced by immunoSEQ multiplex PCR, yet TCRdb's version contains in-frame clones alone and is incomplete. That table supplies the V and J calls and clone size; D and trimming were determined from the DNA. The sample contains over 150,000 clones, around 83% of which appear only once. V lost 10 bases and J lost 4; bases outside the gene matches: 18. The germline gives CDR1 MRHNA, CDR2 SNTAGT. The CDR3 length is 17 residues. The chain uses TRBV6-4 and TRBJ2-7; TRBD2 agrees at 11 bases. The sample was peripheral blood. The sequence derives from a man aged 50 or older with active or convalescent COVID-19. The DNA of the CDR3 is TGTGCCACCCGGGGGAAGAGTAGCGGGGGGGCATGGTACGAGCAGTACTTC. Residues: CATRGKSSGGAWYEQYF.